This section outlines one TCR beta chain sequence together with its context. This sample was taken from a study of T cell responses to AZD1222 COVID-19 vaccine. TCRdb's table, derived via immunoSEQ multiplex PCR, lists solely in-frame clones and lacks some. The sample has roughly 99,000 clones, 80% to 95% seen once. The TCR sequence derives from an adult who received the AZD1222 COVID-19 vaccine. The starting material was peripheral blood, obtained 28 days after the second AZD1222 dose.

For the CDR3, the DNA is TGTGCCACCAGTTGGGGCAAGAGCAATCAGCCCCAGCATTTT. Amino acids: CATSWGKSNQPQHF. This chain uses TRBV15 with TRBJ1-5; D might be TRBD1 (5 bases). The CDR3 has 14 residues. Trimming stripped 6 bases from V and 1 base from J, with 10 bases between. Germline-derived CDR1 and CDR2 are LNHNV and YYDKDF (reference sequence).